The 5 T cell receptor beta chains presented below share a single source sample, sequenced in a study of T cell responses to AZD1222 COVID-19 vaccine. The method was immunoSEQ multiplex PCR; TCRdb's version includes in-frame clones alone and lacks a portion of them. The profile shows 95,000 to 100,000 clones, 80% to 90% of them singletons. The specimen was peripheral blood, collected on day 0 of AZD1222 vaccination. Receptors were obtained from an adult in good health.

The chain joins TRBV6-5 to TRBJ1-2; 7 bases fit TRBD1. The junction had 11 bases not matched to a gene; V was cut back by 2 bases and J by 8 bases. CDR1 and CDR2 from the germline V gene are MNHEY and SVGAGI. The CDR3 runs 15 residues. CDR3: CASSYGLTGVEGYTF. CDR3 sequence (DNA): TGTGCCAGCAGTTACGGACTCACAGGGGTAGAGGGCTACACCTTC.

The V gene is TRBV19, the J gene TRBJ1-1, with D uncertain. The CDR3 runs to 11 residues. Looked up from germline, CDR1 is LNHDA and CDR2 is SQIVND (reference sequence). Trimming took off 8 bases at V and 5 bases at J, with 9 bases between the two ends. The CDR3 DNA follows: TGTGCCAGTGGGTTAAGGACTGAAGCTTTCTTT. It specifies CASGLRTEAFF.

The chain is built from TRBV11-3 and TRBJ2-1; no definite D call. Germline V gives CDR1 SGHNT, CDR2 YENEEA. The CDR3 is made up of 13 amino acids. V lost 5 bases and J lost 4, with 9 bases in between. In DNA form, the CDR3 reads TGTGCCAGCAGCACAACAGATTACAATGAGCAGTTCTTC. It translates to CASSTTDYNEQFF.

V is TRBV15 and J is TRBJ1-4; 8 bases are shared with TRBD1. Germline V CDR1 and CDR2: LNHNV, YYDKDF (reference sequence). The CDR3 runs 15 residues. J was trimmed by 4 bases and V by 5 bases; bases with no gene match: 6. CDR3: CATSVLQGGNEKLFF. In DNA, the CDR3 is TGTGCCACCAGCGTCCTACAGGGGGGTAATGAAAAACTGTTTTTT.

V is TRBV7-9 and J is TRBJ1-2; unclear D gene. Germline V CDR1 and CDR2: SEHNR, FQNEAQ (reference sequence). The CDR3 sequence is 15 residues long. Trimming took off 1 base at V and 1 base at J, with 10 bases between the two ends. This CDR3 is CASSLGPRSNYGYTF. CDR3 bases: TGTGCCAGCAGCTTAGGGCCACGTAGTAACTATGGCTACACCTTC.